One sample yielded the 8 T cell receptor beta chains listed below, sequenced in a study of shared clonotypes between healthy human individuals. TCRdb keeps only in-frame clones here, not all; method: immunoSEQ multiplex PCR. Among about 2 million clones listed, about 94% were seen once. Positively selected for CCR7, the CD45RO-negative cells used as naive CD8 cells excluded terminally differentiated effector memory CD45RA+ cells. Input material: naive CD8+ T cells sorted from blood. These receptors originate from a man between 18 and 29 years old in good health.

The chain has TRBV9 and TRBJ2-3, with D possibly being TRBD2 (6 bases). Germline lookup yields CDR1 SGDLS and CDR2 YYNGEE. CDR3 size: 14 residues. Trimming shortened V by 3 bases and J by 5 bases, and 13 bases separated the two germline ends. CDR3 sequence (DNA): TGTGCCAGCAGCGGACTAGGATACGTAGATACGCAGTATTTT. Protein sequence: CASSGLGYVDTQYF.

A word on this clone: The same CDR3 is also encoded by other DNA sequences in this sample. This sequence joins TRBV30 and TRBJ1-1; D is undetermined. The germline V and J ends were trimmed by 2 bases and 5 bases, with 6 bases remaining between them. The CDR3 loop spans 11 amino acids. CDR1 GTSNPN and CDR2 SVGIG come from the germline V gene (reference sequence). The CDR3: CAWSLDTEAFF. CDR3 bases: TGTGCCTGGAGTTTGGATACTGAAGCTTTCTTT.

On this clone: One junction end does not reproduce the germline sequence, and a read error may be involved. This chain links TRBV2 with TRBJ1-1; 9 nucleotides match TRBD1. CDR1 and CDR2 from the germline V gene are SNHLY and FYNNEI. The CDR3 totals 14 residues. Written as DNA, the CDR3 is TGTGCCAGCAGCGAAGGACAGGGGTTCACTGAAGCTTTCTTT. Translating gives CASSEGQGFTEAFF.

This clone was recorded once. The chain combines TRBV10-3 with TRBJ1-1; a possible D gene is TRBD1 (5 bases). Trimming took off 4 bases at V and 0 bases at J, with 9 bases between the two ends. Per germline, CDR1 ENHRY and CDR2 SYGVKD. The length of the CDR3 is 14 residues. CDR3 sequence: CAISVDNMNTEAFF. The CDR3 DNA sequence: TGTGCCATCAGTGTGGACAACATGAACACTGAAGCTTTCTTT.

This sequence joins TRBV7-3 and TRBJ2-7; D may be TRBD1 (7 bases). Per the germline V gene, CDR1 is SGHTA and CDR2 is FQGTGA. The CDR3 length is 13 residues. The V gene lost 2 bases and the J gene lost 6 bases, with 11 bases spanning the gap. The CDR3 DNA follows: TGTGCCAGCAGCTTACACAGGGGAGGCGAGCAGTACTTC. Amino acids: CASSLHRGGEQYF.

The chain couples TRBV7-9 to TRBJ2-1, with 10 bases identical to TRBD1. This CDR3 contains 16 residues. Germline assignment: CDR1 SEHNR and CDR2 FQNEAQ (reference sequence). With V trimmed by 5 bases and J by 8 bases, 12 bases remained unmatched. The CDR3 nucleotides read TGTGCCAGCAGCGAAACCGGGACAGGGGATAGTGATGAGCAGTTCTTC. Translated, it gives CASSETGTGDSDEQFF. Variable domain in full (rest from reference TRBV7-9 and TRBJ2-1): DTGVSQNPRHKITKRGQNVTFRCDPISEHNRLYWYRQTLGQGPEFLTYFQNEAQLEKSRLLSDRFSAERPKGSFSTLEIQRTEQGDSAMYLCASSETGTGDSDEQFFGPGTRLTVL.

The chain carries TRBV6-5 and TRBJ2-7; 7 nucleotides agree with TRBD2. Germline assignment: CDR1 MNHEY and CDR2 SVGAGI. The CDR3 runs 12 residues. The V and J ends lost 5 bases and 7 bases, in that order; junction bases with no gene match: 5. The CDR3 sequence: CASSMGGGEQYF. CDR3 bases: TGTGCCAGCAGTATGGGGGGGGGAGAGCAGTACTTC.

The chain joins TRBV4-3 to TRBJ2-1, with D possibly matching TRBD2 (5 bases). The CDR3 has 15 residues. Trimming pared 4 bases from V and 0 bases from J, leaving 10 bases between. The V gene's germline CDR1 is LGHNA and CDR2 YSLEER. This chain's CDR3 is CASSPGLSSYNEQFF. The CDR3 region has the DNA TGCGCCAGCAGCCCAGGACTGAGCTCCTACAATGAGCAGTTCTTC.